Here is one T cell receptor (beta chain) with its context. Its cognate antigen is unknown. This sample was included in a study of PD-L1 blockade in urothelial cancer. About the study: Atezolizumab was started by patients in 2014 at 1,200 mg intravenously every 3 weeks. When blood samples were assessed, the median T cell count was around 150,000.

Assay: immunoSEQ multiplex PCR; the TCRdb copy retains only in-frame clones and omits some. The table includes over 40,000 clones, about 85% detected once. The time point: peripheral blood 6 weeks after treatment start. Patients were living with locally advanced or metastatic urothelial carcinoma. Study-wide results and caveats: Improved survival was predicted by pretreatment blood TCR clonality below the median.

The sequence derives from a man aged 70 or older with urothelial cancer. The specimen was PBMCs, collected around atezolizumab (anti-PD-L1) treatment.

The CDR3 region is CASSFGGQGYRETQYF. CDR3 DNA: TGCGCCAGCAGCTTCGGGGGACAGGGGTACAGGGAGACCCAGTACTTC. This chain links TRBV5-1 with TRBJ2-5; 10 nucleotides align to TRBD1. Germline loops: CDR1 SGHRS, CDR2 YFSETQ. The junction had 9 bases not matched to a gene; V was cut back by 2 bases and J by 5 bases. This CDR3 is built from 16 residues.